Described below is a single TCR beta chain sequence and its context. Its antigen is as yet unknown. This sample was taken from a study of T cell responses to AZD1222 COVID-19 vaccine. Overall study: The analysis combined second doses at about 4 or about 12 weeks.

Study-level findings and limits: CD4 TCRs covered the whole spike, strongest at regions 160-218 and 743-854.

The V end lost 5 bases, the J end lost 4 bases, and 11 bases lay between the germline ends. This CDR3 has 13 amino acids. Germline lookup yields CDR1 MDHEN and CDR2 SYDVKM. Produced via immunoSEQ multiplex PCR; TCRdb's table is partial and in-frame only. The sample carries about 120,000 clones, 85% to 90% recorded once. The rearrangement joins TRBV28 to TRBJ2-5; weak D call: TRBD1 (5 bases). Sample: peripheral blood, taken on day 0 of AZD1222 vaccination. The clonotype originates from an adult in good health. CDR3 bases: TGTGCCAGCAGTGCCACAGGCGCAGAGACCCAGTACTTC. This gives the protein CASSATGAETQYF.